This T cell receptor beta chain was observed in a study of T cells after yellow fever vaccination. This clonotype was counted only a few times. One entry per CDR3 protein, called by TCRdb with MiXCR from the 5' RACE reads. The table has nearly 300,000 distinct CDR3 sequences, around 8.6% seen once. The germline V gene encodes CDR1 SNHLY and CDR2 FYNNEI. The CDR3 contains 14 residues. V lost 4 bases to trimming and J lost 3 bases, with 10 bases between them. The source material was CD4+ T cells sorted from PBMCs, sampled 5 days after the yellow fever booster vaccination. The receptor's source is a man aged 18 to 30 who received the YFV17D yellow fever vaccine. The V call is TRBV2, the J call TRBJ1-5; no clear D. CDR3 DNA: TGTGCCAGCAGTGCGAGCAGTTTCAATCAGCCCCAGCATTTT. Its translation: CASSASSFNQPQHF.